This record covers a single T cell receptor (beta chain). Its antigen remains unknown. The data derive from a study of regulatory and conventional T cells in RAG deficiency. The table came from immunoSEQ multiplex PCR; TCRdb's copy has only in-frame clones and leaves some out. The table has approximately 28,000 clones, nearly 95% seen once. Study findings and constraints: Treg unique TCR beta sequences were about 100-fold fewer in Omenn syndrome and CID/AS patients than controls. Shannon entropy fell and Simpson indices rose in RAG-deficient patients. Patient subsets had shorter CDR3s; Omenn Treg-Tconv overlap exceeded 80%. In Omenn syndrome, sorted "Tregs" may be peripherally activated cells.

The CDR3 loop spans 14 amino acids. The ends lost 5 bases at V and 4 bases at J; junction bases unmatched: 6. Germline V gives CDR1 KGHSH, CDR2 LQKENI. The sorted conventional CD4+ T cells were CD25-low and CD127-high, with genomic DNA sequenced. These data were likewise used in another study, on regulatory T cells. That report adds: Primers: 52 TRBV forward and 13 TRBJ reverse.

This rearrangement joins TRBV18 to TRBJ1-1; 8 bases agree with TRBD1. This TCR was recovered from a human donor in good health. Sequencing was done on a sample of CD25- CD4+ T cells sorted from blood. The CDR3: CASSAGQGFTEAFF. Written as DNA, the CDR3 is TGTGCCAGCTCAGCTGGACAGGGATTCACTGAAGCTTTCTTT.